This TCR beta chain was sequenced for a study of blood T cell repertoires in COVID-19 (dated by TCRdb to about 2020). Some background on the complete study: Collaborator samples came from the United States, Italy and Spain and covered acute and convalescent phases of COVID-19. The material from the prospective study consisted of cDNA or gDNA derived from T cells, B-cell-depleted T cells, or PBMCs. Subjects who had been exposed to COVID-19, were actively infected with it, or had recovered from it provided the deeply sampled blood TCRbeta repertoires that made up the dataset. The repertoires were released in a freely available public database meant as a resource for research on the immune response to SARS-CoV-2. Samples were obtained from the ongoing ImmuneRACE study (first 160 participants) and from 950 to 1,500 subjects provided by 6 global collaborators. A de-identified subject ID, COVID-19 status, age in years and sex were almost always included in the sample metadata. Where HLA class I and class II types were available, the types were taken from metadata supplied by the sample provider, not from assay-based typing.

Collaborating institutions collected whole blood in K2EDTA tubes following their own protocols. For TCRbeta analysis, collaborator samples were shipped as frozen whole blood, as isolated PBMCs, or as DNA extracted from either sample type. CDR1 and CDR2 are read off the germline V gene as MNHEY and SVGAGI. Reading from cysteine to phenylalanine, the CDR3 counts 15 amino acids. Of all the DNA, just the CDR3 is kept, 45 bases in frame from base 1. V lost 10 bases and J lost 0 bases; the stretch between them is 15 bases long. Points on this clone: What this receptor recognizes is not known. No much larger clonotype is one base removed from it; base qualities were not supplied.

Results and caveats for the whole study, not just this receptor: The quantity of clinical and demographic metadata differed by source and by participant and was supplied without curation.

The immunoSEQ Assay, a bias-controlled multiplex PCR, was used to amplify TCRbeta CDR3 regions from genomic DNA. Regarding the original processing steps: The number of nucleated cells in each sample was estimated by amplification of reference gene primers within the assay. To quantify the absolute abundance of each unique TCRbeta CDR3 rearrangement, sequence reads were collapsed and filtered. For each sample, productive Simpson clonality was calculated as the square root of Simpson's diversity index over productive rearrangements. TCRdb holds this immuneACCESS table with in-frame rearrangements only. Some clones are missing; in checked studies, unresolved V genes explain under half, and the rest has no known cause. V, J and clone size are those of that table, while D and trimming were read from the DNA. For this sample the table gives around 140,000 clones, of which about 76% were detected only once. The ten biggest clones cover around 8% of the sample.

This TCR was recovered from a woman aged 55-70 years with active or convalescent COVID-19. The chain uses TRBV6-5 and TRBJ2-2, with no D gene named confidently. The specimen was peripheral blood. For the CDR3, the sequence is CATGFLGSNTGELFF. The DNA sequence follows: TGTGCCACCGGCTTTCTAGGTTCGAACACCGGGGAGCTGTTTTTT.